This T cell receptor (beta chain) was sequenced during a study of cytomegalovirus exposure and HLA in healthy donors. Germline V gene lookup returns CDR1 MDHEN and CDR2 SYDVKM. Trimming removed 3 bases from V and 8 bases from J, with 11 bases in between. This CDR3 comprises 14 residues. As regards this clone: Antigen: not known. Different DNA sequences within this sample yield the same CDR3.

Overall study findings and caveats: Most TCR sequences were seen very rarely across donors, but some public TCRs occurred in many. Some V segments, TRBV6-2 and TRBV6-3 among them, were indistinguishable and were therefore excluded. The authors later linked a missense DCLRE1C variant to TCR beta V- and J-gene trimming. Under in vitro conditions, a few CMV-associated chains were confirmed as specific for CMV antigens.

PCR involved 60 Vbeta and 13 Jbeta primers. Sequenced by immunoSEQ multiplex PCR; TCRdb stores in-frame clones only, minus some. This table holds under 200,000 clones, around 83% found once. Sequencing used PBMCs. The sequence was obtained from a woman under 30 in good health and CMV-seronegative. This sequence joins TRBV28 and TRBJ2-6; D may be TRBD1 (6 bases). DNA of the CDR3: TGTGCCAGCAGTTTTCGGACAGTAACCAACGTCCTGACTTTC. Encoded protein: CASSFRTVTNVLTF.